These 29 T cell receptor beta chains were all obtained from the same sample, sequenced in a study of cytomegalovirus exposure and HLA in healthy donors. Repertoires were generated with immunoSEQ multiplex PCR, while TCRdb's copy carries only in-frame clones and drops some. The table has about 180,000 clones, approximately 87% seen once; the top ten hold more than 1.2%. Material for sequencing was PBMCs. The receptors were gathered from a woman in her twenties or thirties in good health and CMV-seronegative.

The chain joins TRBV5-1 to TRBJ1-2, with D perhaps TRBD1 (5 bases). Trimming cost V 0 bases and J 7 bases, with 10 bases left between them. CDR3 size: 13 residues. Germline-derived CDR1 and CDR2 are SGHRS and YFSETQ. The CDR3 loop is CASSLEGASGYTF. As DNA, the CDR3 is TGCGCCAGCAGCTTGGAAGGGGCAAGTGGCTACACCTTC.

The chain combines TRBV7-8 with TRBJ1-1, with a possible D match to TRBD1 (5 bases). This CDR3 region has 14 residues. Looked up from germline, CDR1 is SGHVS and CDR2 is FQNEAQ. Trimming pared 1 base from V and 1 base from J, leaving 7 bases between. The CDR3 protein is CASSLVGRNTEAFF. The DNA for the CDR3 is TGTGCCAGCAGCTTAGTGGGGCGGAACACTGAAGCTTTCTTT.

The CDR3 region has the DNA TGTGCCAGCTCACCAAGACTCCAAATTGGCGAGACCCAGTACTTC. It is translated as CASSPRLQIGETQYF. This chain links TRBV18 with TRBJ2-5; D unresolved. CDR1 is KGHSH and CDR2 is LQKENI in the germline V gene. V lost 2 bases and J lost 5, with 15 bases in between. The CDR3 runs to 15 residues. Combining the CDR3 with reference TRBV18 and TRBJ2-5 gives the whole variable domain NAGVMQNPRHLVRRRGQEARLRCSPMKGHSHVYWYRQLPEEGLKFMVYLQKENIIDESGMPKERFSAEFPKEGPSILRIQQVVRGDSAAYFCASSPRLQIGETQYFGPGTRLLVL.

The chain couples TRBV7-2 to TRBJ2-7; 9 nucleotides agree with TRBD1. The germline V gene encodes CDR1 SGHTA and CDR2 FQGNSA. V lost 3 bases and J lost 5; bases outside the gene matches: 5. This CDR3 spans 14 amino acids. The CDR3 here is CASSFSDRGNEQYF. The CDR3 coding sequence is TGTGCCAGCAGCTTTTCGGACAGGGGTAACGAGCAGTACTTC.

This clone appeared a single time. The chain couples TRBV6-5 to TRBJ1-6; tentatively, D is TRBD1 (5 bases). CDR3 length equals 15 residues. CDR1 is MNHEY, CDR2 SVGAGI, per germline. V gave up 5 bases and J gave up 7 bases, with 15 bases separating them. CDR3 loop: CASSSRTPANSPLHF. The CDR3 DNA reads as TGTGCCAGCAGTAGTCGGACACCCGCGAATTCACCCCTCCACTTT.

This chain connects TRBV9 to TRBJ2-5; 12 bases fit TRBD2. The germline V gene has CDR1 SGDLS and CDR2 YYNGEE. The CDR3 is made up of 17 amino acids. Losses at the gene ends were 7 bases for V and 3 bases for J; bases not matched to a gene: 13. CDR3 region: CASSPTSGGYIKETQYF. In nucleotides, the CDR3 is TGTGCCAGCTCCCCGACTAGCGGGGGCTATATAAAAGAGACCCAGTACTTC.

V and J are TRBV7-9 and TRBJ2-7, with D possibly being TRBD1 (5 bases). V was shortened by 5 bases and J by 1 base, with 12 bases between the two germline ends. CDR3 length: 14 residues. CDR1 SEHNR and CDR2 FQNEAQ come from the germline V gene (reference sequence). The CDR3 sequence: CASSLYDSSYEQYF. The CDR3 DNA is TGTGCCAGCAGCCTCTATGACAGTTCCTACGAGCAGTACTTC.

The chain carries TRBV5-1 and TRBJ2-3, with a weak D call TRBD1 (7 bases). Trimming removed 3 bases at V and 2 bases at J, with 19 bases between. CDR3 length: 17 residues. CDR1 and CDR2 (germline): SGHRS, YFSETQ. The CDR3 region is CASSSGIRQGLTDTQYF. In DNA, the CDR3 is TGCGCCAGCAGCTCCGGTATCCGACAGGGACTCACAGATACGCAGTATTTT.

The genes are TRBV19 and TRBJ1-1, with TRBD1 identical over 7 bases. The junction had 6 bases not matched to a gene; V was cut back by 3 bases and J by 5 bases. Germline lookup yields CDR1 LNHDA and CDR2 SQIVND (reference sequence). The CDR3 contains 14 residues. Here the CDR3 DNA reads TGTGCCAGTAGTATCTCAGGGGGAGGAACTGAAGCTTTCTTT. Translating it yields CASSISGGGTEAFF.

The rearrangement uses TRBV30 and TRBJ1-6; TRBD1 aligns across 7 bases. The V segment lost 2 bases and the J segment 6 bases; nucleotides outside the gene matches: 4. Germline loops: CDR1 GTSNPN, CDR2 SVGIG (reference sequence). The CDR3 is 14 residues long. CDR3 coding DNA: TGTGCCTGGAGTCACGACAGGGTTAATTCACCCCTCCACTTT. This translates into CAWSHDRVNSPLHF.

The chain is built from TRBV9 and TRBJ2-1; 8 bases align to TRBD2. V lost 3 bases to trimming and J lost 0 bases; unmatched junction nucleotides: 2. The CDR3 totals 15 residues. The germline V gene has CDR1 SGDLS and CDR2 YYNGEE. The chain's CDR3 is CASSDGGGSYNEQFF. CDR3 nucleotide sequence: TGTGCCAGCAGCGACGGGGGGGGCTCCTACAATGAGCAGTTCTTC.

Turning to this clone: One end of the junction is discordant with germline, which a read error may explain. This sequence joins TRBV7-7 and TRBJ2-1; a weak D match, TRBD1 (6 bases). Germline V gives CDR1 SSHAT, CDR2 FNYEAQ (reference sequence). This CDR3 has 15 amino acids. The CDR3 spells CASSLRDTDYNEQFF. The CDR3 DNA reads as TGTGCTAGCAGTCTCCGGGACACCGACTACAATGAGCAGTTCTTC.

The genes are TRBV6-5 and TRBJ1-1; D is unclear. Trimming removed 8 bases from V and 1 base from J, with 11 bases in between. CDR3 length: 13 amino acids. Looked up from germline, CDR1 is MNHEY and CDR2 is SVGAGI. CDR3 sequence reads: CASWRSPNTEAFF. For the CDR3, the DNA is TGTGCCAGCTGGAGGTCTCCGAACACTGAAGCTTTCTTT.

The chain recombines TRBV5-1 with TRBJ2-7; 7 positions agree with TRBD2. J lost 2 bases, V lost 4 bases, and 9 bases had no gene match. Looked up from germline, CDR1 is SGHRS and CDR2 is YFSETQ. The CDR3 runs 15 residues. The CDR3 here is CASSPAGTNAYEQYF. The CDR3 nucleotides are TGCGCCAGCAGCCCCGCCGGGACTAACGCCTACGAGCAGTACTTC. Full variable domain (rest looked up from reference TRBV5-1 and TRBJ2-7): KAGVTQTPRYLIKTRGQQVTLSCSPISGHRSVSWYQQTPGQGLQFLFEYFSETQRNKGNFPGRFSGRQFSNSRSEMNVSTLELGDSALYLCASSPAGTNAYEQYFGPGTRLTVT.

This clone showed up just once. The V call is TRBV6-1, the J call TRBJ2-7; 8 nucleotides agree with TRBD1. Germline values: CDR1 MNHNS, CDR2 SASEGT. With V trimmed by 3 bases and J by 2 bases, 9 bases remained unmatched. The CDR3 extends over 16 amino acids. Here the CDR3 reads CASSEDNRGSAYEQYF. The CDR3 DNA is TGTGCCAGCAGTGAGGATAACAGGGGGAGCGCCTACGAGCAGTACTTC.

This chain joins TRBV7-9 and TRBJ2-3, with D hard to call. The V gene lost 7 bases and the J gene lost 2 bases, with 13 bases spanning the gap. This CDR3 is built from 14 residues. Germline CDR1 and CDR2: SEHNR and FQNEAQ (reference sequence). The CDR3 spells CASTSRETTDTQYF. Written as DNA, the CDR3 is TGTGCCAGCACGTCGCGTGAAACCACAGATACGCAGTATTTT.

The chain recombines TRBV30 with TRBJ1-5, with TRBD1 as a possible D gene (5 bases). In germline, CDR1 is GTSNPN, CDR2 SVGIG (reference sequence). Trimming stripped 0 bases from V and 5 bases from J, with 8 bases between. The length of the CDR3 is 13 residues. The CDR3 region has the DNA TGTGCCTGGAGTGTATCGGGGGATCAGCCCCAGCATTTT. It codes for CAWSVSGDQPQHF.

This rearrangement joins TRBV4-1 to TRBJ1-2; possibly TRBD1 for D (5 bases). The germline V and J ends were trimmed by 6 bases and 3 bases, with 20 bases remaining between them. CDR3 size: 16 residues. CDR1 is MGHRA, CDR2 YSYEKL, per germline. The CDR3 coding sequence is TGCGCCAGCAGTACGAGAAGTAAGGGGCGCGACTATGGCTACACCTTC. Its protein is CASSTRSKGRDYGYTF.

V and J are TRBV5-1 and TRBJ2-1; D gene ambiguous. Germline CDR1 and CDR2: SGHRS and YFSETQ. This CDR3 is 12 amino acids long. Trimming removed 4 bases from V and 1 base from J, with 3 bases in between. The CDR3 is CASSPSYNEQFF. The CDR3 coding sequence is TGCGCCAGCAGCCCATCCTACAATGAGCAGTTCTTC.

This clone turned up a few times. This chain links TRBV5-4 with TRBJ1-2, with D perhaps TRBD1 (5 bases). V was trimmed by 5 bases and J by 6 bases, leaving 17 bases between them. Germline loops: CDR1 SGHNT, CDR2 YYREEE (reference sequence). The CDR3 is 14 residues long. The CDR3 sequence is CASSLWGRMDGYTF. The CDR3 bases are TGTGCCAGCAGTCTTTGGGGCAGGATGGATGGCTACACCTTC.

The chain employs TRBV27 and TRBJ1-2, with a weak D call TRBD1 (5 bases). Germline loops: CDR1 MNHEY, CDR2 SMNVEV (reference sequence). V was shortened by 0 bases and J by 4 bases, with 12 bases between the two germline ends. The CDR3 extends over 15 amino acids. CDR3 loop: CASSLSWGFGYGYTF. The CDR3 DNA follows: TGTGCCAGCAGTTTATCTTGGGGCTTTGGCTATGGCTACACCTTC.

V usage is TRBV7-9 and J usage is TRBJ1-3, with a possible D match to TRBD1 (5 bases). CDR3 size: 16 residues. In germline, CDR1 is SEHNR, CDR2 FQNEAQ (reference sequence). V was shortened by 4 bases and J by 0 bases, with 13 bases between the two germline ends. The CDR3 loop is CASSYSQGSSGNTIYF. In nucleotides, the CDR3 is TGTGCCAGCAGCTACAGTCAGGGAAGCTCTGGAAACACCATATATTTT.

This clone was counted a single time. The chain combines TRBV6-1 with TRBJ2-1; 8 bases are a match to TRBD2. The germline V gene encodes CDR1 MNHNS and CDR2 SASEGT. The trim removed 6 bases at V and 4 bases at J, leaving 8 bases unmatched. The CDR3 has 15 amino acids. In DNA, the CDR3 is TGTGCCAGCAGCCCTACTAGCGGACCGTACAATGAGCAGTTCTTC. Translation gives CASSPTSGPYNEQFF.

The chain has TRBV20-1 and TRBJ1-1; no firm D call. V was clipped by 2 bases and J by 11 bases, with 9 bases between them. The CDR3 contains 10 residues. The V gene's germline CDR1 is DFQATT and CDR2 SNEGSKA (reference sequence). The CDR3 here is CSARSGRAFF. Written as DNA, the CDR3 is TGCAGTGCTAGAAGCGGAAGGGCTTTCTTT.

The V call is TRBV4-1, the J call TRBJ2-1; TRBD2 matches 9 bases. CDR1 and CDR2 (germline): MGHRA, YSYEKL. CDR3 length: 15 residues. Losses at the gene ends were 1 base for V and 6 bases for J; bases not matched to a gene: 4. The CDR3 spells CASSQGTSELNEQFF. The CDR3 coding sequence is TGCGCCAGCAGCCAAGGGACTAGCGAGCTCAATGAGCAGTTCTTC.

This clone has only one observation. The chain combines TRBV5-1 with TRBJ2-3; TRBD1 matches at 9 bases. Losses at the gene ends were 3 bases for V and 3 bases for J; bases not matched to a gene: 8. Germline lookup yields CDR1 SGHRS and CDR2 YFSETQ. The CDR3 consists of 16 residues. This chain's CDR3 is CASSSRDRAGTDTQYF. In DNA, the CDR3 is TGCGCCAGCAGCTCACGGGACAGGGCGGGGACAGATACGCAGTATTTT.

The chain couples TRBV6-4 to TRBJ1-2; D is perhaps TRBD1 (5 bases). Looked up from germline, CDR1 is MRHNA and CDR2 is SNTAGT. This CDR3 is 17 amino acids long. V lost 6 bases and J 0 bases, leaving 20 bases between the germline ends. The CDR3 sequence is CASRRPRQMEPNYGYTF. In DNA, the CDR3 is TGTGCCAGCAGAAGACCCAGACAGATGGAACCTAACTATGGCTACACCTTC.

The chain couples TRBV5-4 to TRBJ2-5, with 8 bases that match TRBD2. Looked up from germline, CDR1 is SGHNT and CDR2 is YYREEE (reference sequence). The J segment lost 5 bases and the V segment lost 4 bases, leaving 7 bases of the junction unmatched. CDR3 length: 14 amino acids. CDR3 amino acids: CASSDGSGGETQYF. In DNA form, the CDR3 reads TGTGCCAGCAGCGACGGGTCGGGAGGGGAGACCCAGTACTTC.

The chain combines TRBV29-1 with TRBJ1-2, with TRBD1 as a possible D gene (5 bases). The length of the CDR3 is 15 residues. The germline V gene has CDR1 SQVTM and CDR2 ANQGSEA. V was pared by 5 bases and J by 0 bases, with 16 bases between. The CDR3 sequence is CSVRRRGEANYGYTF. The CDR3 region has the DNA TGCAGCGTTCGCCGTAGGGGTGAAGCTAACTATGGCTACACCTTC.